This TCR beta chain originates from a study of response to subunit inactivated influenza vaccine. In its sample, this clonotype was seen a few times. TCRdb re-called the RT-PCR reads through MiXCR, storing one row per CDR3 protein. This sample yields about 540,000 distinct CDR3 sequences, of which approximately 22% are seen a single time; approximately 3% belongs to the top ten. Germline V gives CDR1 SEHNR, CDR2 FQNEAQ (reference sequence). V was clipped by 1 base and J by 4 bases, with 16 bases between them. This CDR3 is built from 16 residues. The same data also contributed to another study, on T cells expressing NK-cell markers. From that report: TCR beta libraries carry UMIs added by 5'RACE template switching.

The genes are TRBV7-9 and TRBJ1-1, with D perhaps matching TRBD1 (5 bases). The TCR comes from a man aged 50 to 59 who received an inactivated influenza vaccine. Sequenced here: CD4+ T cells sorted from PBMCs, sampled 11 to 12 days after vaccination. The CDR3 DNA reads TGTGCCAGCAGCTTAGGGTGGGCAGGGTCGGCCACTGAAGCTTTCTTT. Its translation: CASSLGWAGSATEAFF.